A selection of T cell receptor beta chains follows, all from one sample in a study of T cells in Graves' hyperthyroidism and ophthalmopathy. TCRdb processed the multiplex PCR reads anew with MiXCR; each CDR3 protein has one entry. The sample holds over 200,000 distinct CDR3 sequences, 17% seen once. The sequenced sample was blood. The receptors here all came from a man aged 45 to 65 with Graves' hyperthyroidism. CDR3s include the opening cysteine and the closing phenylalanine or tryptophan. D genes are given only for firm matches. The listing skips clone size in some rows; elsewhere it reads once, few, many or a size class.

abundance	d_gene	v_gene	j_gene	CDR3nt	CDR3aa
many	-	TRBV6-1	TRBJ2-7	TGTGCCAGCAGTAAGACAGGATACGAGCAGTACTTC	CASSKTGYEQYF
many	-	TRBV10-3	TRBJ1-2	TGTGCCATCAGTGAGCTCCAGGGGACCTATGGCTACACCTTC	CAISELQGTYGYTF
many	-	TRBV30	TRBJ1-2	TGTGCCTGGTATACACCTAACTATGGCTACACCTTC	CAWYTPNYGYTF
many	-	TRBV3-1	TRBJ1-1	TGTGCCAGCAGCCAAGGCTTGGGCACTGAAGCTTTCTTT	CASSQGLGTEAFF
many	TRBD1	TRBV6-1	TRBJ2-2	TGTGCCAGCAGTGGAGATCAGGGGGCCGGGGAGCTGTTTTTT	CASSGDQGAGELFF
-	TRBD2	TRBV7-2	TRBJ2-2	TGTGCCAGCAGCCCCAGGGGGGGGCTAGCGGGAGTTCGGGAGCTGTTTTTT	CASSPRGGLAGVRELFF
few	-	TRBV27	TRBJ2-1	TGTGCCAGCAGCCCCCCCCTCGACAGGTCGCTTTGGGGCAATGAGCAGTTCTTC	CASSPPLDRSLWGNEQFF
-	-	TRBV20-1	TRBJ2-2	TGCAGTGCTAGAGACAGGCGGCTGGCTCAGGCCGGGGAGCTGTTTTTT	CSARDRRLAQAGELFF
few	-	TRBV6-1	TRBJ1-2	TGTGCCAGCAGCTCGGCACCGGGCTACTATGGCTACACCTTC	CASSSAPGYYGYTF
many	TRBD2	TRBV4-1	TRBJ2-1	TGCGCCAGCAGCCGAGAAGGGGTGGCGGGAGTGGAGCAGTTCTTC	CASSREGVAGVEQFF
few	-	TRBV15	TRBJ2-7	TGTGCCACCAGTCGAGGGACCGGGAAGGTATACGAGCAGTACTTC	CATSRGTGKVYEQYF
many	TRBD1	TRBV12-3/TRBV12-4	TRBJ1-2	TGTGCCAGCACCCAGACAGGGGACTATGGCTACACCTTC	CASTQTGDYGYTF
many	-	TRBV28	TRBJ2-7	TGTGCCAGCAGTTTTAAGGCCGGGGGCCTAACCTACGAGCAGTACTTC	CASSFKAGGLTYEQYF
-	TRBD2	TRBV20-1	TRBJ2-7	TGCAGTGCTCGCAAACTCACTAGCGGTACCTACGAGCAGTACTTC	CSARKLTSGTYEQYF
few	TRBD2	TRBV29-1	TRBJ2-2	TGCAGCGTGGCGGGAGAGCGCGACGGGGAGCTGTTTTTT	CSVAGERDGELFF
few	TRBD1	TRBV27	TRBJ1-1	TGTGCCAGCAGTTTGGTCCAGGGGGCGAGTGAAGCTTTCTTT	CASSLVQGASEAFF
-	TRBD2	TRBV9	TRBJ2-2	TGTGCCAGCAGGGAGAGCGGGACTTACACCGGGGAGCTGTTTTTT	CASRESGTYTGELFF
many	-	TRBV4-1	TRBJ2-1	TGCGCCAGCAGCTCCCGGGCCCAGGTGGATGAGCAGTTCTTC	CASSSRAQVDEQFF
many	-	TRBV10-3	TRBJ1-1	TGTGCCATCAGCACAGGTGCCGATGGGAACACTGAAGCTTTCTTT	CAISTGADGNTEAFF
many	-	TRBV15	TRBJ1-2	TGTGCCACCAGCAGAGTAGGGTATGCTGGGGGCTACACCTTC	CATSRVGYAGGYTF
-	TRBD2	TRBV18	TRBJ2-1	TGTGCCAGCTCAAGTTTGAGACTAGCGGGCAATGAGCAGTTCTTC	CASSSLRLAGNEQFF
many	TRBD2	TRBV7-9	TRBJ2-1	TGTGCCAGCAGCTTATCGACGGGCGGGAGGGCCGATGAGCAGTTCTTC	CASSLSTGGRADEQFF
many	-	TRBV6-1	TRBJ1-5	TGTGCCAGCAGTGCCGGTAGTCAGCCCCAGCATTTT	CASSAGSQPQHF
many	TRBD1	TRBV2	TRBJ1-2	TGTGCCAGCAGTGGTTTTGGTAACGAAGGGGGCGTCTATGGCTACACCTTC	CASSGFGNEGGVYGYTF
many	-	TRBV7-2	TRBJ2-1	TGTGCCAGCAGCTCCACCTGGGGTCAAAACAATGAGCAGTTCTTC	CASSSTWGQNNEQFF
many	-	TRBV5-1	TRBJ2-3	TGCGCCAGCAGCTTGGAATCTCTAGATACGCAGTATTTT	CASSLESLDTQYF
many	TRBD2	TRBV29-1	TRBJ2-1	TGCAGCGCCCAGCGGGCGGGGGGCTACAATGAGCAGTTCTTC	CSAQRAGGYNEQFF
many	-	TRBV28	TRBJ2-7	TGTGCCAGCAGCCTCGGACAGCTAGAGCAGTACTTC	CASSLGQLEQYF
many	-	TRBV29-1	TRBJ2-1	TGCAGCACCGGGACTTACAATGAGCAGTTCTTC	CSTGTYNEQFF
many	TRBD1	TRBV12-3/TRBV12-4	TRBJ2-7	TGTGCCAGCAGCCGGACAGGGTCTGGCGGAGGATACGAGCAGTACTTC	CASSRTGSGGGYEQYF
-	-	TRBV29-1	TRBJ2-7	TGCAGCGTGGACGATTCCTACGAGCAGTACTTC	CSVDDSYEQYF
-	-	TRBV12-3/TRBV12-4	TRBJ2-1	TGTGCCAGCAGCCAACCCGCGGGTAGGGACAATGAGCAGTTCTTC	CASSQPAGRDNEQFF
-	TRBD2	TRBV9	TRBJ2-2	TGTGCCAGCAGCTCTAGCGGGAGACTCACCGGGGAGCTGTTTTTT	CASSSSGRLTGELFF
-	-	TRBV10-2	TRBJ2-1	TGCGCCAGCGACCTGAAGGGTGAGCAGTTCTTC	CASDLKGEQFF
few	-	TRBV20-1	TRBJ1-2	TGCAGTGCCAAAACAGTATCGGGTTTTGGCTACACCTTC	CSAKTVSGFGYTF
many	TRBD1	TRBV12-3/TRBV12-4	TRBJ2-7	TGTGCCAGCAGTCGACAGGGGGCGTCCTACGAGCAGTACTTC	CASSRQGASYEQYF
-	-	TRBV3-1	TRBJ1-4	TGTGCCAGCAGCTCTCGACAGTTAAGAGAAAAACTGTTTTTT	CASSSRQLREKLFF
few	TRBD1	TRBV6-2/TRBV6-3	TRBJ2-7	TGTGCCAGCAGTCCCGGGGACAGCTCCTACGAGCAGTACTTC	CASSPGDSSYEQYF
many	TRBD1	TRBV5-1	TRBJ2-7	TGCGCCAGCAGATTCAGACAGGGGGAATGGGAGCAGTACTTC	CASRFRQGEWEQYF
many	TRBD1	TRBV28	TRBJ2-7	TGTGCCAGCAGCCAAGACAGGGACGGATCCTACGAGCAGTACTTC	CASSQDRDGSYEQYF
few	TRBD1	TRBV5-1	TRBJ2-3	TGCGCCAGCAGCCCACGGGGACAGGGCACAGATACGCAGTATTTT	CASSPRGQGTDTQYF
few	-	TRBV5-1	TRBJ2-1	TGCGCCAGCAGCTTGGGAGGGCCGTTGGGTGGTGAGTTCTTC	CASSLGGPLGGEFF
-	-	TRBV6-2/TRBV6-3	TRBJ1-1	TGTGCCAGCAGTGACCTATGGGCTGAAGCTTTCTTT	CASSDLWAEAFF
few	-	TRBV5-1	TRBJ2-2	TGCGCCAGCAGCTTGGAGACCACCGGGGAGCTGTTTTTT	CASSLETTGELFF
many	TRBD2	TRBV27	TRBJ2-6	TGTGCCAGCAGGGGACTAGCGGGACCCTCTGGGGCCAACGTCCTGACTTTC	CASRGLAGPSGANVLTF
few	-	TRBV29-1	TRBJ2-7	TGCAGCGTTGAGGTGGGACCGGCCTACGAGCAGTACTTC	CSVEVGPAYEQYF
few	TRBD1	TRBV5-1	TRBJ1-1	TGCGCCAGCAGCTGGACAGGGGTGGATACTGAAGCTTTCTTT	CASSWTGVDTEAFF
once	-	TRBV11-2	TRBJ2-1	TGTGCCAGCAGCTCGTCAGGAACCCTATACAATGAGCAGTTCTTC	CASSSSGTLYNEQFF